The 23 T cell receptor beta chains given below trace back to one sample, sequenced in a study of CD8+CD57+ T cells in acquired aplastic anemia. The sequenced patients had an expansion of CD8+CD57+ cells seen by flow cytometry. Profiling of TCR beta VDJ combinations and CDR3 sequences used genomic DNA as template. TCRdb recomputed calls from the reads with MiXCR, one row per CDR3 protein. The table shows some 140,000 distinct CDR3 sequences, with roughly 49% occurring only once. The specimen was sorted CD4+, CD8+, or CD8+CD57+ T cells (not recorded which) from PBMCs. Receptor source: a human donor with aplastic anemia.

The chain links TRBV7-9 to TRBJ2-5, with a possible D match to TRBD1 (5 bases). The CDR3 is made up of 15 amino acids. Per the germline V gene, CDR1 is SEHNR and CDR2 is FQNEAQ (reference sequence). V dropped 5 bases and J dropped 4 bases, with 17 bases sitting between them. CDR3 in amino acids: CASSLTQTDVETQYF. CDR3 in DNA: TGTGCCAGCAGCCTCACACAGACAGACGTAGAGACCCAGTACTTC.

This clonotype has ten or more counts. The V call is TRBV9, the J call TRBJ2-1; 7 nucleotides align to TRBD2. Germline values: CDR1 SGDLS, CDR2 YYNGEE. V lost 0 bases to trimming and J lost 0 bases; unmatched junction nucleotides: 3. There are 16 residues in the CDR3. The CDR3 sequence is CASSVAGTTSYNEQFF. The CDR3 coding sequence is TGTGCCAGCAGCGTAGCTGGGACTACCTCCTACAATGAGCAGTTCTTC.

This clonotype has ten or more counts. The chain links TRBV7-2 to TRBJ2-1; D not certain. The CDR3 sequence is 14 residues long. From germline, CDR1 is SGHTA and CDR2 FQGNSA. V was clipped by 8 bases and J by 8 bases, with 19 bases between them. The CDR3 here is CASSLRPILDEQFF. CDR3 sequence (DNA): TGTGCCAGCTCTCTCCGCCCCATTTTAGATGAGCAGTTCTTC.

This clonotype was observed many times. V gene TRBV6-2 or TRBV6-3 combines with J gene TRBJ2-1, with 13 bases aligning to TRBD2. CDR1 and CDR2 (germline): MNHEY, SVGEGT. The CDR3 sequence is 16 residues long. Trimming at V came to 0 bases and at J to 10 bases, leaving 6 bases not matched to a gene. In DNA, the CDR3 is TGTGCCAGCAGTTACTCGCTCCCGACTAGCGGGGGGGAGCAGTTCTTC. It translates to CASSYSLPTSGGEQFF.

In regard to this clonotype: A single base separates this from a much larger clone, so it may be a read error. J is TRBJ2-3 and V is TRBV5-1; TRBD2 matches at 10 bases. The CDR3 runs to 15 residues. Per germline, CDR1 SGHRS and CDR2 YFSETQ. This chain's CDR3 is CASRAGLASTDTHYF. CDR3 sequence (DNA): TGCGCCAGCAGGGCGGGACTAGCGAGCACAGATACGCACTATTTT.

This clonotype was detected many times. This chain joins TRBV7-9 and TRBJ1-2; tentative D call: TRBD1 (6 bases). The CDR3 is made up of 14 amino acids. The germline V gene has CDR1 SEHNR and CDR2 FQNEAQ (reference sequence). The germline V and J ends were trimmed by 4 bases and 5 bases, with 14 bases remaining between them. The CDR3 protein is CASSSVGQGYGYTF. In DNA form, the CDR3 reads TGTGCCAGCAGCTCCGTGGGGCAGGGGTATGGCTACACCTTC.

The chain couples TRBV15 to TRBJ1-6, with a weak D call TRBD1 (6 bases). The germline V gene encodes CDR1 LNHNV and CDR2 YYDKDF (reference sequence). V shed 5 bases and J shed 10 bases, with 12 bases lying between them. This CDR3 has 13 amino acids. The CDR3 DNA reads TGTGCCACCAGCCAGAGGGGGGGATCACCCCTCCACTTT. Translated: CATSQRGGSPLHF.

This clonotype was detected ten times or more. V usage is TRBV6-4 and J usage is TRBJ1-5; D gene ambiguous. This CDR3 region has 14 residues. Per the germline V gene, CDR1 is MRHNA and CDR2 is SNTAGT. The ends were cut back, 8 bases at V and 0 bases at J, with 11 bases in the middle. The CDR3 here is CASLVWDSNQPQHF. CDR3 nucleotides: TGTGCCAGCCTTGTGTGGGATAGCAATCAGCCCCAGCATTTT.

This clonotype was detected many times. V and J are TRBV3-1 and TRBJ1-2, with no clear D. From germline, CDR1 is LGHDT and CDR2 YNNKEL (reference sequence). This CDR3 comprises 13 residues. Trimming removed 4 bases at V and 3 bases at J, with 9 bases between. The CDR3 DNA reads TGTGCCAGCAGCCCTAGGGTAGACTATGGCTACACCTTC. Its protein product is CASSPRVDYGYTF.

This clonotype occurred a few times. The J gene is TRBJ1-2, the V gene TRBV10-2; 8 bases are shared with TRBD1. Germline trimming cut 7 bases from V and 5 bases from J; bases unmatched to any gene: 12. The germline CDR1 and CDR2 sequences are WSHSY and SAAADI. The CDR3 extends over 15 amino acids. CDR3: CASKTTGEFGYGYTF. As DNA, the CDR3 is TGCGCCAGCAAAACGACAGGGGAATTTGGATATGGCTACACCTTC.

This clonotype occurred many times. The chain employs TRBV6-1 and TRBJ2-1; 7 nucleotides agree with TRBD2. From germline, CDR1 is MNHNS and CDR2 SASEGT. CDR3 length equals 13 residues. V shed 3 bases, J shed 8 bases, and the junction held 4 bases outside the gene matches. The CDR3: CASSEAGEDEQFF. In DNA form, the CDR3 reads TGTGCCAGCAGTGAGGCGGGGGAGGATGAGCAGTTCTTC.

This clonotype appeared many times. This chain links TRBV19 with TRBJ1-5; no definite D call. Per the germline V gene, CDR1 is LNHDA and CDR2 is SQIVND (reference sequence). This CDR3 contains 12 residues. V was cut by 4 bases and J by 6 bases, with 7 bases left in between. The CDR3 region is CASSTVGQPQHF. The CDR3 nucleotides read TGTGCCAGTAGTACAGTAGGTCAGCCCCAGCATTTT. Using reference TRBV19 and TRBJ1-5 for the parts outside the CDR3, the full variable domain is DGGITQSPKYLFRKEGQNVTLSCEQNLNHDAMYWYRQDPGQGLRLIYYSQIVNDFQKGDIAEGYSVSREKKESFPLTVTSAQKNPTAFYLCASSTVGQPQHFGDGTRLSIL.

This clonotype was counted a few times. A much larger clone differs from this one at a single base, so this may be a read error. The chain couples TRBV12-5 to TRBJ2-7; D perhaps matches TRBD1 (6 bases). Trimming took 2 bases from V and 4 from J, leaving 6 bases between them. Germline CDR1 LGHNT, CDR2 FRNRAP. This CDR3 region has 12 residues. CDR3 in amino acids: CASGLRGYEQYF. In DNA, the CDR3 is TGTGCTAGTGGTTTGAGGGGGTACGAGCAGTACTTC. The full variable domain, in which reference TRBV12-5 and TRBJ2-7 provide the parts outside the CDR3, is DARVTQTPRHKVTEMGQEVTMRCQPILGHNTVFWYRQTMMQGLELLAYFRNRAPLDDSGMPKDRFSAEMPDATLATLKIQPSEPRDSAVYFCASGLRGYEQYFGPGTRLTVT.

This rearrangement joins TRBV10-3 to TRBJ2-7; TRBD1 matches 8 bases. CDR3 length: 16 residues. CDR1 is ENHRY and CDR2 is SYGVKD in the germline V gene. J was trimmed by 6 bases and V by 1 base; bases with no gene match: 11. The chain's CDR3 is CAISEFGQGRGLEQYF. CDR3 coding DNA: TGTGCCATCAGTGAGTTTGGACAGGGTAGGGGCCTCGAGCAGTACTTC.

This rearrangement joins TRBV7-6 to TRBJ2-5, with 7 bases identical to TRBD2. This CDR3 spans 13 amino acids. Trimming at V came to 8 bases and at J to 4 bases, leaving 7 bases not matched to a gene. Germline loops: CDR1 SGHVS, CDR2 FNYEAQ. The CDR3 region has the DNA TGTGCCAGCGGAGGGAGGGTAGGAGAGACCCAGTACTTC. This sequence encodes CASGGRVGETQYF.

This clonotype was seen at least ten times. The V gene is TRBV20-1, the J gene TRBJ2-7; TRBD1 aligns across 9 bases. CDR3 length: 14 residues. Trimming cost V 3 bases and J 5 bases; bases outside gene matches: 8. Germline lookup yields CDR1 DFQATT and CDR2 SNEGSKA (reference sequence). CDR3 protein: CSASTGTGMDEQYF. The CDR3 DNA reads TGCAGTGCTAGTACCGGGACAGGGATGGACGAGCAGTACTTC.

CDR3: CASSEATRAATNEQFF. The CDR3 region has the DNA TGTGCCAGCAGTGAAGCAACAAGAGCGGCTACCAATGAGCAGTTCTTC. V and J are TRBV25-1 and TRBJ2-1, with D tentatively TRBD2 (5 bases). Trimming removed 2 bases at V and 6 bases at J, with 17 bases between. The V gene's germline CDR1 is MGHDK and CDR2 SYGVNS. CDR3 length equals 16 residues.

To note about this clonotype: Likely a read error: the CDR3 ends without its conserved phenylalanine or tryptophan. This chain connects TRBV7-8 to TRBJ1-5; D gene ambiguous. Trimming removed 5 bases at V and 2 bases at J, with 13 bases between. CDR3 size: 15 residues. The germline V gene encodes CDR1 SGHVS and CDR2 FQNEAQ. Here the CDR3 reads CASSENGGGNQPQHS. The CDR3 nucleotides read TGTGCCAGCAGCGAGAATGGTGGAGGCAATCAGCCCCAGCATTCT.

This clonotype was seen many times. The chain couples TRBV11-2 to TRBJ2-3; TRBD2 matches 14 bases. CDR3 length: 19 amino acids. Germline CDR1 and CDR2: SGHAT and FQNNGV. The V segment lost 2 bases and the J segment 1 base; nucleotides outside the gene matches: 8. CDR3 sequence reads: CASSLSGLAGGWGTDTQYF. For the CDR3, the DNA is TGTGCCAGCAGCTTATCCGGACTAGCGGGGGGCTGGGGCACAGATACGCAGTATTTT.

In its sample, this clonotype was seen a few times. The rearrangement joins TRBV7-3 to TRBJ2-2; possibly TRBD2 for D (6 bases). V gave up 11 bases and J gave up 6 bases, with 13 bases separating them. Germline values: CDR1 SGHTA, CDR2 FQGTGA. The CDR3 loop spans 12 amino acids. CDR3 DNA sequence: TGTGCCTGCGCTGGGGGGTCCGGGGAGCTGTTTTTT. It is translated as CACAGGSGELFF.

There are many counts of this clonotype. This chain joins TRBV25-1 and TRBJ1-6; no definite D call. CDR1 MGHDK and CDR2 SYGVNS come from the germline V gene. This CDR3 has 14 amino acids. Trimming took 2 bases from V and 5 from J, leaving 7 bases between them. Written as DNA, the CDR3 is TGTGCCAGCAGTGAAGTCGGCGATAATTCACCCCTCCACTTT. This sequence encodes CASSEVGDNSPLHF.

Comments on this clonotype: The junction departs from germline at one end; a sequencing error may be responsible. The rearrangement uses TRBV12-3 or TRBV12-4 and TRBJ1-2; 10 nucleotides align to TRBD1. CDR3 length equals 15 residues. The CDR3 loop reads CASSPRDRGLYSYTF. The CDR3 DNA follows: TGTGCCAGCAGTCCACGGGACAGGGGTCTCTATAGCTACACCTTC.

In this sample, this clonotype turned up many times. The chain uses TRBV29-1 and TRBJ1-2; D uncertain. Between the trimmed V and J ends, which lost 7 bases and 5 bases, there was a span of 11 bases. CDR3 size: 11 residues. Per the germline V gene, CDR1 is SQVTM and CDR2 is ANQGSEA. The CDR3 loop reads CSDWTVYGYTF. The CDR3, as DNA: TGCAGCGACTGGACGGTATATGGCTACACCTTC.